This TCR beta chain was found in a study of Graves' ophthalmopathy and Graves' hyperthyroidism. The study's findings and limits: Most clonotypes expanded in thyroid above 0.001 frequency were present in blood too. With approximately 88% sensitivity and roughly 80% specificity, a 13-signature model separated ophthalmopathy from stable hyperthyroidism.

Certain patients were not enrolled. These were patients with other autoimmune diseases, uncontrolled infections, pregnancy or lactation. The evidence that diagnosis relied on was clinical symptoms, serum thyroxine, TRAb, thyroid ultrasound and orbital computed tomography. TCR beta CDR3 regions were amplified from RNA transcripts. RT-PCR in the first round used HTBI primers; a second-round multiplex PCR followed. TCRdb re-derived calls from the multiplex PCR reads in MiXCR, one entry per CDR3 protein. The sample records hundreds of thousands of distinct CDR3 sequences, over 40% being singletons. This clonotype came up many times. The target antigen is unknown. CDR3 size: 14 residues. Per germline, CDR1 SEHNR and CDR2 FQNEAQ (reference sequence). V lost 5 bases and J lost 5; bases outside the gene matches: 9.

This clonotype was sampled from an adult man with Graves' ophthalmopathy. The sample was peripheral blood. The chain links TRBV7-9 to TRBJ2-7; 7 bases are shared with TRBD2. The CDR3 is CASSRTSFVDEQYF. The DNA of the CDR3 is TGTGCCAGCAGCCGGACTAGTTTCGTCGACGAGCAGTACTTC.